Below, 19 T cell receptor beta chains from the same sample are listed, as sequenced in a study of PD-1 blockade in classical Hodgkin lymphoma. Time point here: cycle 4 day 1 (C4D1), after 5 to 7 weeks of nivolumab. Every patient relapsed after autologous stem cell transplantation, and brentuximab vedotin exposure varied. Generated by immunoSEQ multiplex PCR, the TCRdb table keeps only in-frame clones and is missing some. This table holds approximately 20,000 clones, approximately 80% found once. The sample in question was peripheral blood mononuclear cells (PBMCs), obtained before the fourth cycle of nivolumab. The receptors were gathered from a human donor with classical Hodgkin lymphoma.

V usage is TRBV18 and J usage is TRBJ1-2; no clear D gene. Germline CDR1 KGHSH, CDR2 LQKENI. Deletions cut 2 bases from V and 3 bases from J, with 19 bases between. The CDR3 loop spans 17 amino acids. CDR3 nucleotide sequence: TGTGCCAGCTCACCAGTCCCGCCCCGGGGTAGAGACTATGGCTACACCTTC. It is translated as CASSPVPPRGRDYGYTF.

Here the CDR3 DNA reads TGTGCCATCAGTGAGTCGGGGGTACAGTTCTTC. It translates to CAISESGVQFF. The chain employs TRBV10-3 and TRBJ2-1; D could derive from TRBD1 or TRBD2 (5 bases each). Germline V gene lookup returns CDR1 ENHRY and CDR2 SYGVKD. V was cut by 0 bases and J by 13 bases, with 7 bases left in between. CDR3 length equals 11 residues.

The rearrangement joins TRBV7-2 to TRBJ2-3; TRBD2 is a possible D gene (5 bases). Germline values: CDR1 SGHTA, CDR2 FQGNSA. Trimming removed 6 bases at V and 2 bases at J, with 18 bases between. This CDR3 region has 16 residues. CDR3 sequence (DNA): TGTGCCAGCAGTCGAGAGGGCCCCCAGACCACAGATACGCAGTATTTT. Translating gives CASSREGPQTTDTQYF.

The J gene is TRBJ2-3, the V gene TRBV30; D is unresolved. Per germline, CDR1 GTSNPN and CDR2 SVGIG (reference sequence). There are 12 residues in the CDR3. V shed 4 bases and J shed 2 bases, with 7 bases lying between them. CDR3 sequence (DNA): TGTGCCTGGACCGAAAACACAGATACGCAGTATTTT. It specifies CAWTENTDTQYF.

The rearrangement links TRBV6-5 to TRBJ1-1, with D hard to call. The CDR3 totals 13 residues. Germline loops: CDR1 MNHEY, CDR2 SVGAGI. Trimming stripped 6 bases from V and 1 base from J, with 9 bases between. CDR3 DNA: TGTGCCAGCAGCTTACTTGGGAACACTGAAGCTTTCTTT. It translates to CASSLLGNTEAFF.

The rearrangement links TRBV5-4 to TRBJ2-5; 8 nucleotides match TRBD1. With 4 bases clipped from V and 3 bases from J, the junction kept 11 bases outside the gene matches. Germline assignment: CDR1 SGHNT and CDR2 YYREEE (reference sequence). This CDR3 comprises 16 residues. The CDR3 DNA is TGTGCCAGCAGCCCGCCGACAGGGGACCCCAAAGAGACCCAGTACTTC. Its protein product is CASSPPTGDPKETQYF. Looking up the rest from reference TRBV5-4 and TRBJ2-5 gives the full variable domain: ETGVTQSPTHLIKTRGQQVTLRCSSQSGHNTVSWYQQALGQGPQFIFQYYREEENGRGNFPPRFSGLQFPNYSSELNVNALELDDSALYLCASSPPTGDPKETQYFGPGTRLLVL.

This chain links TRBV5-6 with TRBJ1-5; D remains ambiguous. Germline values: CDR1 SGHDT, CDR2 YYEEEE. V was cut by 0 bases and J by 3 bases, with 7 bases left in between. The CDR3 extends over 14 amino acids. CDR3 amino acids: CASSLGQVNQPQHF. The CDR3 nucleotides read TGTGCCAGCAGCTTGGGGCAGGTCAATCAGCCCCAGCATTTT.

This chain connects TRBV27 to TRBJ1-6; D uncertain. The length of the CDR3 is 12 residues. Germline V gene sequence: CDR1 MNHEY, CDR2 SMNVEV (reference sequence). V lost 5 bases, J lost 6 bases, and 5 bases lay in between. CDR3 loop: CASSRPNSPLHF. The CDR3 nucleotides read TGTGCCAGCAGTCGACCTAATTCACCCCTCCACTTT.

This clone was detected a few times. This rearrangement joins TRBV6-1 to TRBJ2-6; TRBD1 agrees at 7 bases. Germline loops: CDR1 MNHNS, CDR2 SASEGT. V shed 7 bases and J 2 bases; nucleotides not matched to a gene: 5. This CDR3 region has 15 residues. The CDR3 reads CASTDRVAGANVLTF. For the CDR3, the DNA is TGTGCCAGCACCGACAGGGTGGCTGGGGCCAACGTCCTGACTTTC.

This clone turned up a few times. J is TRBJ1-5 and V is TRBV11-2, with no clear D. V shed 7 bases and J shed 0 bases, with 22 bases lying between them. Germline CDR1 reads SGHAT; CDR2 reads FQNNGV. The CDR3 length is 18 residues. The DNA of the CDR3 is TGTGCCAGCACCCGAAGGCCCCCAGGAATGTATAGCAATCAGCCCCAGCATTTT. It specifies CASTRRPPGMYSNQPQHF.

V gene TRBV10-2 combines with J gene TRBJ2-7, with 10 nucleotides matching TRBD1. CDR1 and CDR2 from the germline V gene are WSHSY and SAAADI. The CDR3 sequence is 14 residues long. Trimming at V came to 5 bases and at J to 4 bases, leaving 5 bases not matched to a gene. CDR3 DNA sequence: TGCGCCAGCAGTCGACAGGGGGCTGGGTACGAGCAGTACGTC. This translates into CASSRQGAGYEQYV.

The chain joins TRBV9 to TRBJ2-2; 12 bases match TRBD2. Per the germline V gene, CDR1 is SGDLS and CDR2 is YYNGEE. This CDR3 has 16 amino acids. Losses at the gene ends were 0 bases for V and 3 bases for J; bases not matched to a gene: 0. The CDR3 sequence: CASSVGLAGDTGELFF. The CDR3 nucleotides read TGTGCCAGCAGCGTAGGACTAGCGGGAGACACCGGGGAGCTGTTTTTT. The full variable domain, with the rest looked up from reference TRBV9 and TRBJ2-2, is DSGVTQTPKHLITATGQRVTLRCSPRSGDLSVYWYQQSLDQGLQFLIQYYNGEERAKGNILERFSAQQFPDLHSELNLSSLELGDSALYFCASSVGLAGDTGELFFGEGSRLTVL.

This clone was found once. This rearrangement joins TRBV27 to TRBJ2-7; possibly TRBD2 for D (6 bases). Germline CDR1 and CDR2: MNHEY and SMNVEV (reference sequence). The CDR3 totals 14 residues. Trimming left V 3 bases short and J 0 bases short, with 9 bases between. This CDR3 is CASSLASASYEQYF. CDR3 in DNA: TGTGCCAGCAGTTTGGCTAGCGCCTCCTACGAGCAGTACTTC.

This clone was counted once. This sequence joins TRBV9 and TRBJ1-3, with a possible D match to TRBD1 (6 bases). Germline lookup yields CDR1 SGDLS and CDR2 YYNGEE. CDR3 length: 17 residues. Trimming shortened V by 0 bases and J by 0 bases, and 13 bases separated the two germline ends. The CDR3 nucleotides read TGTGCCAGCAGCGTAGGAAGGGGGAAAAGCTCTGGAAACACCATATATTTT. Its protein product is CASSVGRGKSSGNTIYF.

V is TRBV30 and J is TRBJ1-3; D not certain. Germline V lookup: CDR1 GTSNPN, CDR2 SVGIG (reference sequence). This CDR3 contains 12 residues. The CDR3 loop reads CAHGGMGNTIYF. DNA for the CDR3: TGTGCTCACGGAGGGATGGGAAACACCATATATTTT. Supplemented by reference TRBV30 and TRBJ1-3, the full variable domain reads SQTIHQWPATLVQPVGSPLSLECTVEGTSNPNLYWYRQAAGRGLQLLFYSVGIGQISSEVPQNLSASRPQDRQFILSSKKLLLSDSGFYLCAHGGMGNTIYFGEGSWLTVV.

The chain carries TRBV30 and TRBJ2-2; D is unclear. The CDR3 is made up of 20 amino acids. Germline values: CDR1 GTSNPN, CDR2 SVGIG (reference sequence). V was pared by 0 bases and J by 2 bases, with 25 bases between. The CDR3 sequence is CAWSVSPSDLFILNTGELFF. CDR3 sequence (DNA): TGTGCCTGGAGTGTATCCCCCTCGGACCTATTCATACTTAACACCGGGGAGCTGTTTTTT.

The gene calls are TRBV6-6 and TRBJ1-2; perhaps TRBD1 as D (6 bases). V was shortened by 8 bases and J by 7 bases, with 11 bases between the two germline ends. Germline V gene lookup returns CDR1 MNHNY and CDR2 SVGAGI (reference sequence). This CDR3 contains 11 residues. CDR3 sequence (DNA): TGTGCCAGCCAACTAGGGGGTGGCTACACCTTC. Translating gives CASQLGGGYTF.

V is TRBV5-1 and J is TRBJ2-5; D remains unclear. In germline, CDR1 is SGHRS, CDR2 YFSETQ. Trimming took off 0 bases at V and 4 bases at J, with 7 bases between the two ends. The CDR3 is made up of 13 amino acids. CDR3 amino acids: CASSLALLETQYF. CDR3 coding DNA: TGCGCCAGCAGCTTGGCCCTCCTAGAGACCCAGTACTTC. Complete variable domain (other parts from reference TRBV5-1 and TRBJ2-5): KAGVTQTPRYLIKTRGQQVTLSCSPISGHRSVSWYQQTPGQGLQFLFEYFSETQRNKGNFPGRFSGRQFSNSRSEMNVSTLELGDSALYLCASSLALLETQYFGPGTRLLVL.

This clone was observed a handful of times. This chain connects TRBV6-5 to TRBJ2-1, with TRBD2 matching over 13 bases. The CDR3 is 15 amino acids. Germline CDR1 is MNHEY and CDR2 is SVGAGI. V gave up 7 bases and J gave up 8 bases; unmatched junction bases: 8. CDR3 residues: CASIRTSGSSDEQFF. As DNA, the CDR3 is TGTGCCAGCATCAGGACTAGCGGGAGTTCTGATGAGCAGTTCTTC.